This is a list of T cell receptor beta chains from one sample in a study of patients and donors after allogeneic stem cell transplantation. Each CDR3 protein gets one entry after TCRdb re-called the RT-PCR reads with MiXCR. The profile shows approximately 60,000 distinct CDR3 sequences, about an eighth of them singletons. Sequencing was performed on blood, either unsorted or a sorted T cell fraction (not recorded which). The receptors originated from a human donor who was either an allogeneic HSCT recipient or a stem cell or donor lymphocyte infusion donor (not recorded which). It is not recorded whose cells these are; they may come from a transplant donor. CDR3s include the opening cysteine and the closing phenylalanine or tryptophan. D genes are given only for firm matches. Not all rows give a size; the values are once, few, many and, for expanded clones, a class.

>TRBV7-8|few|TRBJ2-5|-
TGTGCCAGCAGATTACGGGACTCGGGGAAAGAGACCCAGTACTTC
CASRLRDSGKETQYF
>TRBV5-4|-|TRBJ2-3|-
TGTGCCAGCAGCGGCTCAGATACGCAGTATTTT
CASSGSDTQYF
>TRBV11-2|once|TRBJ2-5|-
TGTGCCAGCAGCCCCCCGGGGACCCAGTACTTC
CASSPPGTQYF
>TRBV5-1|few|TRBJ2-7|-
TGCGCCAGCTTTTGGCTACCTAACTACGAGCAGTACTTC
CASFWLPNYEQYF
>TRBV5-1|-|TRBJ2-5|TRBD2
TGCGCCAGCAGCTTGGCAAATTGGACTAGCGGGAGGACTAAAGAGACCCAGTACTTC
CASSLANWTSGRTKETQYF
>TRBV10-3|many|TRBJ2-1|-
TGTGCCATCGGGGAGTTGCGCAATGAGCAGTTCTTC
CAIGELRNEQFF
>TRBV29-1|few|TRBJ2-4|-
TGCAGCACTGAGGCCCCTGGCGGGTACATTCAGTACTTC
CSTEAPGGYIQYF
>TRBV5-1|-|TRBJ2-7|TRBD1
TGCGCCAGCAGCCCGAGACAGGGGGCTACCTACGAGCAGTACTTC
CASSPRQGATYEQYF
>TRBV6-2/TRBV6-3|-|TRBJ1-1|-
TGTGCCAGCAGTTACTCTTCTTGGGGGACGGGCACTGAAGCTTTCTTT
CASSYSSWGTGTEAFF
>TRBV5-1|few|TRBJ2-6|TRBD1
TGCGCCAGCACCGGGACAGGGGGCCCTGGGGCCAACGTCCTGACTTTC
CASTGTGGPGANVLTF
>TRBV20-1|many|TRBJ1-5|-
TGCAGTGCTCAGTGGGGGCCCCCCAATCAGCCCCAGCATTTT
CSAQWGPPNQPQHF
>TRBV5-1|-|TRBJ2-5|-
TGCGCCAGCAGCTTGAGCAGGATCCAAGAGACCCAGTACTTC
CASSLSRIQETQYF
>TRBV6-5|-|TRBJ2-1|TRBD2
TGTGCCACCCTTCCCAGCGGGGGGAGTTACAATGAGCAGTTCTTC
CATLPSGGSYNEQFF
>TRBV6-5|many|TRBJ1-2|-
TGTGCCAGCAGTCCCGGGGACGAACGCGATTATGGCTACACCTTC
CASSPGDERDYGYTF
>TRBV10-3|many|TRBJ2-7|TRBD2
TGTGCCACCACCCCTGAGAGCGGGGAGTCCTACGAGCAGTACTTC
CATTPESGESYEQYF
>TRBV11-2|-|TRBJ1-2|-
TGTGCCAGCAGCCGCGGGTGGGCGGATGGCTACACCTTC
CASSRGWADGYTF
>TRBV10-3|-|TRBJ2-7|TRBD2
TGTGCCATCTCGACTAGCGGGGATTCCTACGAGCAGTACTTC
CAISTSGDSYEQYF
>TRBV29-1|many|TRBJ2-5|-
TGCAGCGTTGAACCCCGAGGACAGTCCCAAGAGACCCAGTACTTC
CSVEPRGQSQETQYF
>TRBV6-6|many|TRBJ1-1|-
TGTGCCAGCAGTCAACAGGGTAAGAACACTGAAGCTTTCTTT
CASSQQGKNTEAFF
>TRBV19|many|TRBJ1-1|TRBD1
TGTGCCAGTAGTATAGAATCGGGACAGGTCAACACTGAAGCTTTCTTT
CASSIESGQVNTEAFF
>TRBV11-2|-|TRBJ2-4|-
TGTGCCAGCAGCCCCCCGGGAGAGGCCCCAAGGAACATTCAGTACTTC
CASSPPGEAPRNIQYF
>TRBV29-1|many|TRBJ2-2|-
TGCAGCGTTGTGCCAGGGAACACCGGGGAGCTGTTTTTT
CSVVPGNTGELFF
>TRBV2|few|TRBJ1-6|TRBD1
TGTGCCAGCAGTGAAGGGACAGGGGGCCTATCCTATAATTCACCCCTCCACTTT
CASSEGTGGLSYNSPLHF
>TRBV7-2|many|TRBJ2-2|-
TGTGCCAGCAGCTTAGCCGTCGGGGGAACCGGGGAGCTGTTTTTT
CASSLAVGGTGELFF
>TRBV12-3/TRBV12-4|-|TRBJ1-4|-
TGTGCCAGCAGGCCAGGGCATTCTCGCCATGAAAAACTGTTTTTT
CASRPGHSRHEKLFF
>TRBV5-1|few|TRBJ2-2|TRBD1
TGCGCCAGCAGGATACAGGGGGCAGGCGCCGGGGAGCTGTTTTTT
CASRIQGAGAGELFF
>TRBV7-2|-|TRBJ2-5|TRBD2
TGTGCCAGCAGCTATGGACTAGCGGGAGGCGGCCAGACCCAGTACTTC
CASSYGLAGGGQTQYF
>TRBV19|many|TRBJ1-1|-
TGTGCCAGTAGACTTCAGGCGGGATCCACTGAAGCTTTCTTT
CASRLQAGSTEAFF
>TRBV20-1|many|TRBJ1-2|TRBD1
TGCAGTGGGTCGATTACAGGGGGCGGGTATGGCTACACCTTC
CSGSITGGGYGYTF
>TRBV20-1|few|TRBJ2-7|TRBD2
TGCAGTGCTAGAGGAACTAGCGGGAGTTCGGGATCCTACGAGCAGTACTTC
CSARGTSGSSGSYEQYF
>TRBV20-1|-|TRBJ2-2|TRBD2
TGCAGTGCTAGAGATGGGCGGGAGGGGCTGAACACCGGGGAGCTGTTTTTT
CSARDGREGLNTGELFF
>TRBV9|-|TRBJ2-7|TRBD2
TGTGCCAGCAGCGTTAGCGGGCTCTCTATGGAGCAGTACTTC
CASSVSGLSMEQYF
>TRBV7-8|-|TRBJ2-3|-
TGTGCCAGCAGCTTCCCGGGACTTTTCACAGATACGCAGTATTTT
CASSFPGLFTDTQYF
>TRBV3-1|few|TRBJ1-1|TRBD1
TGTGCCAGCAGCCTACGGACAGGGACCGTCATGAACACTGAAGCTTTCTTT
CASSLRTGTVMNTEAFF
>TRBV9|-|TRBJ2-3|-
TGTGCCAGCAGCGGGATCACAGATACGCAGTATTTT
CASSGITDTQYF
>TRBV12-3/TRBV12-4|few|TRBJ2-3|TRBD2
TGTGCCAGCAGCGGACTAGCGGGAGATACGCAGTATTTT
CASSGLAGDTQYF
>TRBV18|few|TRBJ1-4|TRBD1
TGTGCCAGCTCATTCGGACAGGAAAATAATGAAAAACTGTTTTTT
CASSFGQENNEKLFF
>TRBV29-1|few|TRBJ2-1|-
TGCAGCGTTGAAGATCTCAATCGGAACACCCAATACAATGAGCAGTTCTTC
CSVEDLNRNTQYNEQFF
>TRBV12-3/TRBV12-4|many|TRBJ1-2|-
TGTGCCAGCAGTTTAGCGTACGACAGCTGGTATGGCTACACCTTC
CASSLAYDSWYGYTF
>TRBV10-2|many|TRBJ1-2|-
TGCGCCAGCAGTGACCTTCGGCAGCCTTCAGACTATGGCTACACCTTC
CASSDLRQPSDYGYTF
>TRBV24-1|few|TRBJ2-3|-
TGTGCCACCAGTGATCCCACTAGCACAGATACGCAGTATTTT
CATSDPTSTDTQYF
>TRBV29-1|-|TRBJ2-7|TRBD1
TGCAGCGTGGGGACAGGGAGGATCGAGCAGTACTTC
CSVGTGRIEQYF
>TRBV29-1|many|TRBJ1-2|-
TGCAGCGATGGGGGCTATGGCTACACCTTC
CSDGGYGYTF